Each of the 5 T cell receptor beta chains below was sequenced from the same sample in a study of OX40 agonist ivuxolimab in advanced cancers. Measured with immunoSEQ multiplex PCR; TCRdb has only the in-frame clones, and not every one. The table records some 70,000 clones, approximately 90% of them present only once. Sequenced here: CD4+ or CD8+ T cells sorted from blood, sampled in a trial of the OX40 agonist ivuxolimab. Source of these receptors: an adult with an advanced solid tumor such as melanoma, head and neck, liver or kidney cancer.

V and J are TRBV29-1 and TRBJ1-1; 8 bases line up with TRBD1. This CDR3 is 18 amino acids long. The germline CDR1 and CDR2 sequences are SQVTM and ANQGSEA. V shed 6 bases and J 0 bases; nucleotides not matched to a gene: 18. The CDR3 DNA follows: TGCAGCGTCCGCACAGGACAGGGCAAAAGAGGACTGAACACTGAAGCTTTCTTT. Residues: CSVRTGQGKRGLNTEAFF.

This sequence joins TRBV7-2 and TRBJ2-7; 7 bases align to TRBD2. CDR1 is SGHTA, CDR2 FQGNSA, per germline. There are 13 residues in the CDR3. The V gene end was trimmed by 3 bases and the J gene end by 3 bases; junction bases not matched to a gene: 2. CDR3 sequence: CASSFGEGYEQYF. For the CDR3, the DNA is TGTGCCAGCAGCTTTGGGGAGGGCTACGAGCAGTACTTC.

In this sample, this clone turned up once. The chain couples TRBV5-1 to TRBJ2-2; D possibly corresponds to TRBD2 (6 bases). The germline gives CDR1 SGHRS, CDR2 YFSETQ. There are 16 residues in the CDR3. Between the trimmed V and J ends, which lost 4 bases and 2 bases, there was a span of 15 bases. CDR3 DNA: TGCGCCAGCAGCCCGACTAGTTCCCGAAACACCGGGGAGCTGTTTTTT. Residues: CASSPTSSRNTGELFF.

The chain recombines TRBV6-1 with TRBJ1-5; no definite D call. V was cut by 0 bases and J by 7 bases, with 13 bases left in between. The length of the CDR3 is 15 residues. CDR1 and CDR2 (germline): MNHNS, SASEGT. The CDR3 DNA follows: TGTGCCAGCAGTGAAGCTTTCGGGCGGCGGCAGCCCCAGCATTTT. Amino acid sequence: CASSEAFGRRQPQHF.

V is TRBV6-5 and J is TRBJ1-6, with D unresolved. The CDR3 runs to 16 residues. The V end was cut by 2 bases, the J end by 0 bases, with 8 bases between. Germline lookup yields CDR1 MNHEY and CDR2 SVGAGI. In nucleotides, the CDR3 is TGTGCCAGCAGTTACCTGACAAGCTCCTATAATTCACCCCTCCACTTT. Translated: CASSYLTSSYNSPLHF.